One sample yielded the 15 T cell receptor beta chains listed below, sequenced in a study of cytomegalovirus exposure and HLA in healthy donors. PCR used 60 Vbeta primers and 13 Jbeta primers. Method: immunoSEQ multiplex PCR; TCRdb's copy keeps in-frame clones and lacks some. The top ten hold 2.5% to 4% of the sample, which has 120,000 to 150,000 clones, 75% seen once. Sequencing was performed on PBMCs. Receptor source: a man in his forties in good health and CMV-seronegative.

This clone was seen more than once but under ten times. The gene calls are TRBV5-4 and TRBJ2-7, with 8 bases that match TRBD1. V was clipped by 4 bases and J by 5 bases; unmatched bases: 5. CDR3 length: 13 residues. Germline V lookup: CDR1 SGHNT, CDR2 YYREEE (reference sequence). The CDR3 protein is CASSKGQGHEQYF. The CDR3 DNA follows: TGTGCCAGCAGCAAAGGACAGGGCCACGAGCAGTACTTC.

Concerning this clone itself: This specimen includes other DNA sequences encoding the same CDR3. The J gene is TRBJ2-1, the V gene TRBV5-1, with 9 bases matching TRBD1. The CDR3 contains 15 residues. CDR1 and CDR2 from the germline V gene are SGHRS and YFSETQ. V dropped 0 bases and J dropped 6; count of bases not matched to a gene: 4. As DNA, the CDR3 is TGCGCCAGCAGCTTGGGACAGGGGGGGGTCAATGAGCAGTTCTTC. Protein sequence: CASSLGQGGVNEQFF. Using reference TRBV5-1 and TRBJ2-1 for the parts outside the CDR3, the full variable domain is KAGVTQTPRYLIKTRGQQVTLSCSPISGHRSVSWYQQTPGQGLQFLFEYFSETQRNKGNFPGRFSGRQFSNSRSEMNVSTLELGDSALYLCASSLGQGGVNEQFFGPGTRLTVL.

A single count supports this clone. The chain combines TRBV2 with TRBJ2-7, with 10 bases lining up with TRBD1. V lost 11 bases and J lost 8; bases outside the gene matches: 18. Germline-derived CDR1 and CDR2 are SNHLY and FYNNEI. The CDR3 contains 15 residues. CDR3 coding DNA: TGTGCCGGGGTCCCCGCGACAGGGGGCTCGCGTAAGCAGTACTTC. Amino acids: CAGVPATGGSRKQYF.

This sequence joins TRBV19 and TRBJ2-5; weak D call: TRBD1 (6 bases). The CDR3 totals 13 residues. Trimming pared 7 bases from V and 0 bases from J, leaving 9 bases between. CDR1 and CDR2 from the germline V gene are LNHDA and SQIVND (reference sequence). The DNA of the CDR3 is TGTGCCAGTATGGGGGCAAACCAAGAGACCCAGTACTTC. Amino acid sequence: CASMGANQETQYF.

The chain recombines TRBV27 with TRBJ2-5; D is possibly TRBD2 (6 bases). This CDR3 is built from 15 residues. Trimming removed 4 bases from V and 4 bases from J, with 16 bases in between. CDR1 and CDR2 from the germline V gene are MNHEY and SMNVEV (reference sequence). The CDR3, as DNA: TGTGCCAGCAGTTCCGGGACTCCCTTGAGAGAGACCCAGTACTTC. Encoded protein: CASSSGTPLRETQYF.

The chain combines TRBV5-1 with TRBJ1-4; TRBD1 matches 10 bases. The length of the CDR3 is 15 residues. The ends lost 3 bases at V and 6 bases at J; junction bases unmatched: 5. Germline V gene lookup returns CDR1 SGHRS and CDR2 YFSETQ. CDR3 sequence reads: CASSSPGTGDEKLFF. The CDR3 DNA sequence: TGCGCCAGCAGCTCCCCCGGGACAGGGGATGAAAAACTGTTTTTT.

The chain is built from TRBV15 and TRBJ1-4; possibly TRBD1 for D (6 bases). The germline CDR1 and CDR2 sequences are LNHNV and YYDKDF (reference sequence). The CDR3 length is 15 residues. V gave up 1 base and J gave up 5 bases, with 11 bases separating them. The CDR3 protein is CATSRVGAPNEKLFF. CDR3 in DNA: TGTGCCACCAGCAGAGTGGGGGCCCCGAATGAAAAACTGTTTTTT. Together with reference TRBV15 and TRBJ1-4, the CDR3 gives the full variable domain: DAMVIQNPRYQVTQFGKPVTLSCSQTLNHNVMYWYQQKSSQAPKLLFHYYDKDFNNEADTPDNFQSRRPNTSFCFLDIRSPGLGDTAMYLCATSRVGAPNEKLFFGSGTQLSVL.

The chain is built from TRBV30 and TRBJ2-5; TRBD1 might be the D (5 bases). Germline V gene lookup returns CDR1 GTSNPN and CDR2 SVGIG (reference sequence). The ends were cut back, 5 bases at V and 2 bases at J, with 12 bases in the middle. This CDR3 is 13 amino acids long. Written as DNA, the CDR3 is TGTGCCTGGTCTCTTGGGGCTCAAGAGACCCAGTACTTC. It translates to CAWSLGAQETQYF. Full variable domain (remainder filled in from reference TRBV30 and TRBJ2-5): SQTIHQWPATLVQPVGSPLSLECTVEGTSNPNLYWYRQAAGRGLQLLFYSVGIGQISSEVPQNLSASRPQDRQFILSSKKLLLSDSGFYLCAWSLGAQETQYFGPGTRLLVL.

This rearrangement joins TRBV18 to TRBJ2-3; 12 bases align to TRBD2. The CDR3 consists of 19 residues. Germline CDR1 reads KGHSH; CDR2 reads LQKENI. V shed 8 bases, J shed 0 bases, and the junction held 15 bases outside the gene matches. CDR3 nucleotide sequence: TGTGCCAGCGCCACACCGGGACTAGCGGGCTTCCGTAGCACAGATACGCAGTATTTT. This encodes CASATPGLAGFRSTDTQYF.

CDR3 in DNA: TGTGCCTGGAGTGTCCGGCAGGGGCACAACTATGGCTACACCTTC. Protein sequence: CAWSVRQGHNYGYTF. V and J are TRBV30 and TRBJ1-2, with TRBD1 as a possible D gene (6 bases). Germline assignment: CDR1 GTSNPN and CDR2 SVGIG (reference sequence). The CDR3 is 15 amino acids. V was shortened by 0 bases and J by 2 bases, with 13 bases between the two germline ends.

The rearrangement joins TRBV11-1 to TRBJ2-3, with D possibly being TRBD2 (6 bases). Trimming removed 7 bases from V and 6 bases from J, with 14 bases in between. Germline CDR1 reads SGHAT; CDR2 reads FQDESV (reference sequence). This CDR3 is 13 amino acids long. The CDR3 region is CASKGLLKDTQYF. The CDR3 DNA reads as TGTGCCAGCAAGGGACTTTTAAAGGATACGCAGTATTTT.

This clone has a handful of counts. The V call is TRBV27, the J call TRBJ1-5; a possible D gene is TRBD1 (6 bases). CDR1 is MNHEY, CDR2 SMNVEV, per germline (reference sequence). With 5 bases removed from V and 3 bases from J, the gap between germline ends came to 11 bases. The CDR3 has 14 amino acids. CDR3 DNA: TGTGCCAGCAGTGCGGACAGTTACAATCAGCCCCAGCATTTT. Translation: CASSADSYNQPQHF.

The rearrangement links TRBV5-1 to TRBJ1-4; maybe TRBD1 (6 bases). Trimming left V 0 bases short and J 5 bases short, with 17 bases between. This CDR3 region has 17 residues. Germline CDR1 SGHRS, CDR2 YFSETQ. CDR3 in DNA: TGCGCCAGCAGCTTGGCCGGGCAGTACAGGGCCAATGAAAAACTGTTTTTT. Residues: CASSLAGQYRANEKLFF.

The chain carries TRBV6-1 and TRBJ2-7; TRBD2 aligns across 7 bases. V trimming: 1 base; J trimming: 5 bases; junction bases outside the gene matches: 2. The length of the CDR3 is 13 residues. CDR1 is MNHNS, CDR2 SASEGT, per germline. The CDR3 DNA is TGTGCCAGCAGTGAAGGGGGAGGGCACGAGCAGTACTTC. This sequence encodes CASSEGGGHEQYF.

The chain combines TRBV5-8 with TRBJ1-5, with TRBD1 matching 8 bases. This CDR3 comprises 16 residues. CDR1 SGHTS and CDR2 YDEGEE come from the germline V gene. Trimming at V came to 8 bases and at J to 0 bases, leaving 10 bases not matched to a gene. CDR3 in amino acids: CASTRGQDHSNQPQHF. CDR3 sequence (DNA): TGTGCCAGTACGAGGGGACAGGACCATAGCAATCAGCCCCAGCATTTT.